The entry that follows covers one TCR beta chain sequence. Antigen specificity is unknown. The sample comes from a study of T cell responses to AZD1222 COVID-19 vaccine. Study findings and constraints: Reportedly, nearly half the spike-specific TCRs target unmutated variant regions. Possibly, clonal diversity was underestimated; donors were largely white British and included more females.

Pooling was applied to second doses at about 4 or about 12 weeks. The protocol was immunoSEQ multiplex PCR, while the TCRdb copy is restricted to in-frame clones and leaves out a portion. The sample records some 79,000 clones, around three quarters being singletons. CDR1 is SGHRS, CDR2 YFSETQ, per germline. This CDR3 has 14 amino acids. V dropped 4 bases and J dropped 2 bases, with 11 bases sitting between them. J is TRBJ2-3 and V is TRBV5-1, with a possible D match to TRBD1 (5 bases). The receptor's source is an adult who received the AZD1222 COVID-19 vaccine. The starting material was peripheral blood, obtained 28 days after the second AZD1222 dose. The CDR3 DNA sequence: TGCGCCAGCAGCGCCAGGGTCATCACAGATACGCAGTATTTT. It codes for CASSARVITDTQYF.